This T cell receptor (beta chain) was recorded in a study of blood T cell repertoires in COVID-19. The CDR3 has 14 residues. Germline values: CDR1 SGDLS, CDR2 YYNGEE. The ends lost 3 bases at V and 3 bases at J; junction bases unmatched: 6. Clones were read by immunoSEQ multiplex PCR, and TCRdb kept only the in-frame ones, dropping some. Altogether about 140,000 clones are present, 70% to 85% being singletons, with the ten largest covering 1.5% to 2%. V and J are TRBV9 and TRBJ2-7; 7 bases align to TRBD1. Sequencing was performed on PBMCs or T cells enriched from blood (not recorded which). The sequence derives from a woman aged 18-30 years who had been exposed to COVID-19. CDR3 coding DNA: TGTGCCAGCAGCGCAAGGACAGGAAACTACGAGCAGTACTTC. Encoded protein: CASSARTGNYEQYF.